These T cell receptor beta chains were read from a single sample in a study of beta chain features in type 1 diabetes. Here immunoSEQ multiplex PCR was the method, and the copy in TCRdb shows in-frame clones only, minus some. The sample contains 200,000 to 250,000 clones, over 12% of which appear only once. Sequencing was done on a sample of naive CD4+ T cells from blood. The source is a woman in her thirties or forties in good health. The CDR3 runs from the conserved cysteine through the conserved F or W. D genes are given only for firm matches. The size of a clone is reported for some rows only, either as once, few or many, or as a class for expanded clones.

clone_size	v_call	d_call	j_call	cdr3_nt	cdr3_aa
-	TRBV5-1	TRBD1	TRBJ2-7	TGCGCCAGCAGCACCGGGGACAGCTCCTACGAGCAGTACTTC	CASSTGDSSYEQYF
-	TRBV5-4	TRBD1	TRBJ2-2	TGTGCCAGCACCAAGTCAGAGGGCGGGACAGGGGTCACCGGGGAGCTGTTTTTT	CASTKSEGGTGVTGELFF
-	TRBV6-5	TRBD1	TRBJ1-1	TGTGCCAGCAGCCCAGGACAGGGGACCAAAGCTTTCTTT	CASSPGQGTKAFF
few	TRBV13	TRBD1	TRBJ1-1	TGTGCCAGCAGCGCCTCGGACAGGGGGAACACTGAAGCTTTCTTT	CASSASDRGNTEAFF
-	TRBV10-3	TRBD1	TRBJ2-4	TGTGCCATCAGCACGGGACAGGGGGACATTCAGTACTTC	CAISTGQGDIQYF
-	TRBV5-4	-	TRBJ2-2	TGTGCCAGCAGCTTGGAAGCGGGCCCGAGGGTCGGGACCGGGGAGCTGTTTTTT	CASSLEAGPRVGTGELFF
-	TRBV6-5	TRBD1	TRBJ2-7	TGTGCCAGCAGGAACCGGGACAGAGCCATCTACGAGCAGTACTTC	CASRNRDRAIYEQYF
many	TRBV7-9	TRBD1	TRBJ1-4	TGTGCCAGCAGCTCGGGACAGGGTGGCGATAATGAAAAACTGTTTTTT	CASSSGQGGDNEKLFF
few	TRBV2	TRBD2	TRBJ2-7	TGTGCCAGCAGTCAGCCCCAGCGGGGAACCTACGAGCAGTACTTC	CASSQPQRGTYEQYF
-	TRBV15	TRBD1	TRBJ1-1	TGTGCCACCAATACAGGACAGGGGGCAAACACTGAAGCTTTCTTT	CATNTGQGANTEAFF
-	TRBV18	-	TRBJ1-4	TGTGCCAGCTCACCCCTTCCGGGGGTCGGTGAAAAACTGTTTTTT	CASSPLPGVGEKLFF
-	TRBV12-5	-	TRBJ2-5	TGTGCTAGTGGTGAGGTCCCCTCAGACCGGTACTTC	CASGEVPSDRYF
-	TRBV15	-	TRBJ2-3	TGTGCCACCAGCAAGAGGGGCCAGGGGTTAGGAGATACGCAGTATTTT	CATSKRGQGLGDTQYF
-	TRBV18	TRBD1	TRBJ1-5	TGTGCCAGCTCACCAAAAGCAGGGGGCGACCAGCCCCAGCATTTT	CASSPKAGGDQPQHF
few	TRBV6-5	-	TRBJ2-7	TGTCACGGGGAGGAAGGCAGCGCTACCCCCATGGAGTACTTC	CHGEEGSATPMEYF
-	TRBV2	TRBD1	TRBJ1-2	TGTGCCAGCAGTTCACAGGGGTTCTATGGCTACACCTTC	CASSSQGFYGYTF
-	TRBV25-1	TRBD1	TRBJ1-5	TGTGCCAGCAGTCCCGGCTGGGGACAGGGAATGAGTCAGCCCCAGCATTTT	CASSPGWGQGMSQPQHF
few	TRBV5-1	-	TRBJ1-4	TGCGCCAGCCGAGAAACTAATGAAAAACTGTTTTTT	CASRETNEKLFF
few	TRBV7-9	-	TRBJ2-2	TGTGCCAGCAGCCCGGACTGGCGGGCTGGGGAGCTGTTTTTT	CASSPDWRAGELFF
-	TRBV6-5	-	TRBJ2-4	TGTGCCAGCAGTTACAATGGGGGGGCGAACATTCAGTACTTC	CASSYNGGANIQYF
few	TRBV4-3	-	TRBJ2-2	TGCGCCAGCAGCCAAGATTTGGCCGGGGCGAACACCGGGGAGCTGTTTTTT	CASSQDLAGANTGELFF
-	TRBV4-1	-	TRBJ1-4	TGCGCCAGCAGCCATATTCCGGGAAAACTGTTTTTT	CASSHIPGKLFF
-	TRBV5-1	-	TRBJ1-2	TGCGCCAGCAGCTTGGTGGCGGAGAGTGGCTATGGCTACACCTTC	CASSLVAESGYGYTF
-	TRBV19	-	TRBJ1-5	TGTGCCAGTGAGGGTCAGAGTCCTCATCAGCCCCAGCATTTT	CASEGQSPHQPQHF
few	TRBV2	-	TRBJ1-1	TGTGCCAGCAGTGACCAGGCCTCTTATGTACGGGCTTTCTTT	CASSDQASYVRAFF
few	TRBV4-1	TRBD1	TRBJ1-4	TGCGCCAGCAGCTTCAGGGGGTATGATGAAAAACTGTTTTTT	CASSFRGYDEKLFF
-	TRBV7-2	TRBD1	TRBJ1-1	TGTGCCAGCAGCCCGGGGACAGGGTCCACTGAAGCTTTCTTT	CASSPGTGSTEAFF
-	TRBV6-5	-	TRBJ1-3	TGTGCCAGCAGTTACGGGCAGGCCGCTCCCGGAAACACCATATATTTT	CASSYGQAAPGNTIYF
few	TRBV5-6	TRBD2	TRBJ2-7	TGTGCCAGCAGGGTAGCGGGGGTCTCCTACGAGCAGTACTTC	CASRVAGVSYEQYF
-	TRBV6-5	-	TRBJ1-5	TGTGCCAGCAGTCAGGACAGTGTTAATCAGCCCCAGCATTTT	CASSQDSVNQPQHF
-	TRBV2	-	TRBJ2-2	TGTGCCAGCAGTGTTCGACACTTAGAGACCGGGGAGCTGTTTTTT	CASSVRHLETGELFF
-	TRBV6-5	-	TRBJ2-1	TGTGCCAGCAGCACGGCCGGGAGCTCCTACAATGAGCAGTTCTTC	CASSTAGSSYNEQFF
-	TRBV30	-	TRBJ1-5	TGTGCCTGGAGTATTGAGGGCAATCAGCCCCAGCATTTT	CAWSIEGNQPQHF
-	TRBV7-2	TRBD1	TRBJ2-7	TGTGCCAGCAGCTTAGGGCCGGGACAGGGTTCCTACGAGCAGTACTTC	CASSLGPGQGSYEQYF
-	TRBV7-9	-	TRBJ1-5	TGTGCCAGCAGCTTGGGGTCAGGGGCGGGCAATCAGCCCCAGCATTTT	CASSLGSGAGNQPQHF
few	TRBV5-4	-	TRBJ2-7	TGTGCCAGCAGCTTCCAGGGGCGCTACGAGCAGTACTTC	CASSFQGRYEQYF
few	TRBV5-6	TRBD1	TRBJ2-5	TGTGCCAGCAGCTTCAGGGGGCCTGGGGAGACCCAGTACTTC	CASSFRGPGETQYF
few	TRBV9	TRBD2	TRBJ2-3	TGTGCCAGCAGCAGTGGGGGGGTGCACACAGATACGCAGTATTTT	CASSSGGVHTDTQYF
-	TRBV12-5	TRBD1	TRBJ2-7	TGTGCTAGTGGCCGCCCGACAGGGGGCTACGAGCAGTACTTC	CASGRPTGGYEQYF
few	TRBV18	-	TRBJ2-7	TGTGCCAGCTCACCGCGGACGGGGGCCTACGAGCAGTACTTC	CASSPRTGAYEQYF
-	TRBV19	-	TRBJ1-6	TGTGCCAGTAGCGGACTGTATAATTCACCCCTCCACTTT	CASSGLYNSPLHF
few	TRBV5-6	-	TRBJ2-4	TGTGCCAGCAGCTTGGTCCATATGGGGGGATTGGCCAAAAACATTCAGTACTTC	CASSLVHMGGLAKNIQYF
-	TRBV25-1	-	TRBJ1-2	TGTGCCAGCAGTGTTGACACCACCTATGGCTACACCTTC	CASSVDTTYGYTF
-	TRBV2	TRBD1	TRBJ2-7	TGTGCCAGCAGCCACGGACAGGGTGACTACGAGCAGTACTTC	CASSHGQGDYEQYF
few	TRBV18	-	TRBJ2-7	TGTGCCAGCTCATCGTATACTTCCTACGAGCAGTACTTC	CASSSYTSYEQYF
few	TRBV19	-	TRBJ1-2	TGTGCCAGTAGTATAGTGGCCTCTTTGCGGGGCTACACCTTC	CASSIVASLRGYTF
-	TRBV18	-	TRBJ2-7	TGTGCCAGCTCACCACTCAGGGTGGGAACCTCCTACGAGCAGTACTTC	CASSPLRVGTSYEQYF
few	TRBV7-6	-	TRBJ1-1	TGTGCCAGCAGCCCCGACACGGCAGGTAAAGCTTTCTTT	CASSPDTAGKAFF